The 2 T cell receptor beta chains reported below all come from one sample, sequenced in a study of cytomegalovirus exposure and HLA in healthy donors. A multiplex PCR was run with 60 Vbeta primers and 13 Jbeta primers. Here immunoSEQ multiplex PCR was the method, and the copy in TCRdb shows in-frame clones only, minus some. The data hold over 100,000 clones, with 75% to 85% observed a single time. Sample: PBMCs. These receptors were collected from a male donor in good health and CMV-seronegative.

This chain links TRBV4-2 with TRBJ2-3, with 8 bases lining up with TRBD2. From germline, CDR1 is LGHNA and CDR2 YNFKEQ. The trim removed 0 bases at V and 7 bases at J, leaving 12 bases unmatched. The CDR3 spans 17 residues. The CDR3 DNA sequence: TGTGCCAGCAGCCAAGATGTCAGCGGGGGCCCTGTGTATACGCAGTATTTT. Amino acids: CASSQDVSGGPVYTQYF.

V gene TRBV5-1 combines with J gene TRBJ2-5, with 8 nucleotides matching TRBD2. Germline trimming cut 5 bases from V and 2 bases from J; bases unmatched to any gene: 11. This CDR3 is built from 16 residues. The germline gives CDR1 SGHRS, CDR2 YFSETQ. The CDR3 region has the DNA TGCGCCAGCAGGGATTGGCTAGCGGGCCTACAAGAGACCCAGTACTTC. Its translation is CASRDWLAGLQETQYF.